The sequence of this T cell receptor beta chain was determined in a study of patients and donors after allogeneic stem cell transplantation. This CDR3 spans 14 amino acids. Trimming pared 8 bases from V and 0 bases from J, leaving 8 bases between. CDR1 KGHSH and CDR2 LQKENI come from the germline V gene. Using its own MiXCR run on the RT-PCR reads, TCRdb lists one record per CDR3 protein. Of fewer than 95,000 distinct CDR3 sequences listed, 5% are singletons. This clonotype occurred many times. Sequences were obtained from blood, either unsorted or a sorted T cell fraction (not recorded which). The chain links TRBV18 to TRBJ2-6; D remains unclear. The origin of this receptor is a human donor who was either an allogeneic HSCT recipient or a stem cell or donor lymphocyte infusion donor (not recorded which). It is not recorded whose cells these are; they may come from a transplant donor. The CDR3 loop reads CASTQRSGANVLTF. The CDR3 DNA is TGTGCCAGCACACAACGCTCTGGGGCCAACGTCCTGACTTTC.